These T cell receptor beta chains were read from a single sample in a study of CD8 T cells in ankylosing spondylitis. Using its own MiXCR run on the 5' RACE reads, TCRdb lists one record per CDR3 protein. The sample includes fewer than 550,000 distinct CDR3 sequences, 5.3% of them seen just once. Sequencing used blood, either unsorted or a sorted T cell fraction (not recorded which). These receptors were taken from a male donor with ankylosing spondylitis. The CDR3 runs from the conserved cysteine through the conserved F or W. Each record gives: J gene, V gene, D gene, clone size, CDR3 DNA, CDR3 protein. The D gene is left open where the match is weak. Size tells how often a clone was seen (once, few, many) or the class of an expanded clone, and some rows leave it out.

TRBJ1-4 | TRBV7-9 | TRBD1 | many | TGTGCCAGCAGCCTCAGACAGGGCAGAAATGAAAAACTGTTTTTT | CASSLRQGRNEKLFF
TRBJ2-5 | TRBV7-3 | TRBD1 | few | TGTGCCAGCAGCTTAATGAGGCAGGGGGTCCAAGAGACCCAGTACTTC | CASSLMRQGVQETQYF
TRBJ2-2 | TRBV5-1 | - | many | TGCGCCAGCAGCTGGACGACTTATACCCCCGGGGAGCTGTTTTTT | CASSWTTYTPGELFF
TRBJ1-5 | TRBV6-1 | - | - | TGTGCCAGCACGGGGCCTAGGGGCAATCAGCCCCAGCATTTT | CASTGPRGNQPQHF
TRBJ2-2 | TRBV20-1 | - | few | TGCAGTGCTTCCCGGGACTTTACCGGGGAGCTGTTTTTT | CSASRDFTGELFF
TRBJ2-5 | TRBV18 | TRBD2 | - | TGTGCCAGCTCAGAGGGACTAGCGGGACCTCAAGAGACCCAGTGCTTC | CASSEGLAGPQETQCF
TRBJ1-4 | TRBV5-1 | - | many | TGCGCCAGCAGCTTGGAAGTGGGGTCCGGTGAAAAACTGTTTTTT | CASSLEVGSGEKLFF
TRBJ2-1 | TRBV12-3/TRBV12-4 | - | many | TGTGCCAGCAGTTTATTTGCTGGGGCTGGGCAGTTCTTC | CASSLFAGAGQFF
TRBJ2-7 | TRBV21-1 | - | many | TGTGCCAGCAGCGGGCTACGGACCCCGAGCTCCTACGAGCAGTACTTC | CASSGLRTPSSYEQYF
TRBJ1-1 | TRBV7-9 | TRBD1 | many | TGTGCCAGCAGCTTCAGGGGGTTTGAAGCTTTCTTT | CASSFRGFEAFF
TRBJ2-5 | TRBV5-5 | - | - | TGTGCCAGCAGCTTCCGCGCGGGTGGTGGGGGAGAGACCCAGTACTTC | CASSFRAGGGGETQYF
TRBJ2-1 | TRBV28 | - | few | TGTGCCAGCAGTTCCCGGAGTGAGCAGTTCTTC | CASSSRSEQFF
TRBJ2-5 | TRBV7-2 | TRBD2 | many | TGTGCCAGCAGCTTTCTGGGACTAGCGGGAGGGCCTGAGACCCAGTACTTC | CASSFLGLAGGPETQYF
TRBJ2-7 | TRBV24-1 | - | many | TGTGCCACCAGTGACTCTCCCGGGACGTCTCCGAGCATCTACGAGCAGTACTTC | CATSDSPGTSPSIYEQYF
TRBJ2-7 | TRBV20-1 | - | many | TGCAGTGCTAGAGTAGCCAGGGGAGGGTACGAGCAGTACTTC | CSARVARGGYEQYF
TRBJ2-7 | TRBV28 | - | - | TGTGCCAGCAGAAGGGATTTCAACGAGCAGTACTTC | CASRRDFNEQYF
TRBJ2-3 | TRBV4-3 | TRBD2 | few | TGCGCCAGCAGCCAAGGGCTAGCGGAACGAGATACGCAGTATTTT | CASSQGLAERDTQYF
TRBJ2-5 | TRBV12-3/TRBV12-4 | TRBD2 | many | TGTGCCAGCACCACTGGACTAGAGGAGACCCAGTACTTC | CASTTGLEETQYF
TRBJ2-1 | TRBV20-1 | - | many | TGCCGAGGGATCGAAAGCTCCTACAATGAGCAGTTCTTC | CRGIESSYNEQFF
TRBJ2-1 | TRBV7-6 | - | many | TGTGCCAGCAGCTTATTAGGGGTCACCTCCTACAATGAGCAGTTCTTC | CASSLLGVTSYNEQFF
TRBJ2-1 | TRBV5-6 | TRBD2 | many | TGTGCCAGCAGCTCATTGGGACTAGCGGCAAATGAGCAGTTCTTC | CASSSLGLAANEQFF
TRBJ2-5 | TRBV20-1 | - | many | TGCAGTGCTAGAGATCCCAGGGAGGAAGAGACCCAGTACTTC | CSARDPREEETQYF
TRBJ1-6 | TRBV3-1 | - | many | TGTGCCAGCAGCCAAAGGAACTCCTATAATTCACCCCTCCACTTT | CASSQRNSYNSPLHF